This T cell receptor (beta chain) stems from a study of T cells in women clearing cervical HPV infection. About the study: With HLA typing for only a few women, HLA confounding remains possible.

CDR1 is SGHDT and CDR2 is YYEEEE in the germline V gene. V was clipped by 9 bases and J by 1 base; unmatched bases: 8. The CDR3 runs to 14 residues. Profiled with immunoSEQ multiplex PCR; TCRdb holds only in-frame clones, not every one. The sample includes around 39,000 clones. A note on this clone: Read coverage stops 3 residues before the CDR3 terminus; the germline J gene supplies the remainder.

This sequence was found in a woman aged 18 to 75 with a cervical HPV16 infection that either progressed to CIN3+ or cleared (not recorded which). Sequenced material: blood buffy coat. V is TRBV5-6 and J is TRBJ2-5; 8 bases are a match to TRBD2. CDR3 sequence reads: CATTSSGVQETQYF. CDR3 DNA, as far as it was read: TGTGCCACCACGAGTAGCGGGGTCCAAGAGACC.